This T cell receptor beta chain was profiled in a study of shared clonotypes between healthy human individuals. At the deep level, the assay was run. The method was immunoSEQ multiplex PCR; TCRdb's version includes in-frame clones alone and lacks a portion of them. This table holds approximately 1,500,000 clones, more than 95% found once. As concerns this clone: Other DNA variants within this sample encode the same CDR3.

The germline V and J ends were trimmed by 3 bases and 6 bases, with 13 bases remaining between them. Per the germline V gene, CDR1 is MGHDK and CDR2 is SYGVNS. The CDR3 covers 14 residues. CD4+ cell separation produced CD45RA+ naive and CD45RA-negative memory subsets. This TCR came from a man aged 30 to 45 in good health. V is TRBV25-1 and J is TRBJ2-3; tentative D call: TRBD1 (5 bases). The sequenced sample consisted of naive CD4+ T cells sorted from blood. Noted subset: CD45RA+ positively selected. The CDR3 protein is CASSEGRVADTQYF. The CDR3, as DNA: TGTGCCAGCAGTGAGGGCAGGGTTGCGGATACGCAGTATTTT.